Many counts were recorded for the clone carrying this T cell receptor beta chain. Its antigen is as yet unknown. Every TCR cDNA molecule bore its own unique molecular identifier. TCRdb independently ran MiXCR on the 5' RACE reads; one entry per CDR3 protein. The sample records about 9,200 distinct CDR3 sequences, roughly 3% being singletons. V gave up 3 bases and J gave up 4 bases, with 12 bases separating them. The CDR3 is 14 amino acids. Germline lookup yields CDR1 MNHEY and CDR2 SVGEGT. Time point given: sample taken at primary tumor resection. Tumor, nontumor lung or frozen PBMC supplied whole RNA, sequenced without sorting. This sample stems from a study of spatial heterogeneity in lung cancer. Study as a whole: There were, on average, more than 8.5 raw-read appearances for each unique TCR and UMI combination. Study outcomes and limitations: How many expanded intratumoral alpha and beta TCRs were present tracked the tumor mutation count, which was a count of nonsynonymous mutations. Ubiquitous and regional nonsynonymous mutations were each tracked by the matching count of ubiquitous or regional expanded TCRs.

The gene calls are TRBV6-2 or TRBV6-3 and TRBJ1-2, with D hard to call. This clonotype was sampled from a male donor with early-stage non-small cell lung cancer. The sample was lung tumor tissue, taken at surgery. As DNA, the CDR3 is TGTGCCAGCAGTTATCCCGTCCTGAGCTATGGCTACACCTTC. It encodes CASSYPVLSYGYTF.